Included here is one T cell receptor beta chain sequence, with context. The method was immunoSEQ multiplex PCR; TCRdb's version includes in-frame clones alone and lacks a portion of them. The data contain approximately 43,000 clones, more than 75% of them singletons. The sample comes from a study of OX40 agonist ivuxolimab in advanced cancers. V shed 3 bases and J shed 3 bases, with 23 bases lying between them. Germline V gene sequence: CDR1 SGHRS, CDR2 YFSETQ. The CDR3 loop spans 18 amino acids. This sample comprised CD4+ or CD8+ T cells sorted from blood, obtained in a trial of the OX40 agonist ivuxolimab. This chain connects TRBV5-1 to TRBJ2-3, with D perhaps TRBD2 (6 bases). The clonotype was recovered from an adult with an advanced solid tumor such as melanoma, head and neck, liver or kidney cancer. In DNA form, the CDR3 reads TGCGCCAGCAGCTCCCTTTTGGCGGGGTCGCCCGGGACAGATACGCAGTATTTT. Its translation is CASSSLLAGSPGTDTQYF.